Sequencing of this TCR beta chain was carried out in a study of blood T cell repertoires in COVID-19. Trimming took 0 bases from V and 4 from J, leaving 7 bases between them. This CDR3 region has 13 residues. Per germline, CDR1 SGHRS and CDR2 YFSETQ. Original processing notes: Amplification with reference gene primers provided the estimates of nucleated cell counts. TCRdb's table, derived via immunoSEQ multiplex PCR, lists solely in-frame clones and lacks some. Clone size and the V and J calls come from that table; the DNA yielded D and trimming. The sample includes fewer than 120,000 clones, 88% seen only once; the top ten take about 3.5%.

The sequence derives from a woman in her fifties or sixties with acute or convalescent COVID-19. The V and J genes are TRBV5-1 and TRBJ1-2; D unresolved. Sequencing input: peripheral blood. This CDR3 reads CASSLVGSYGYTF. In DNA, the CDR3 is TGCGCCAGCAGCTTGGTAGGGAGCTATGGCTACACCTTC.